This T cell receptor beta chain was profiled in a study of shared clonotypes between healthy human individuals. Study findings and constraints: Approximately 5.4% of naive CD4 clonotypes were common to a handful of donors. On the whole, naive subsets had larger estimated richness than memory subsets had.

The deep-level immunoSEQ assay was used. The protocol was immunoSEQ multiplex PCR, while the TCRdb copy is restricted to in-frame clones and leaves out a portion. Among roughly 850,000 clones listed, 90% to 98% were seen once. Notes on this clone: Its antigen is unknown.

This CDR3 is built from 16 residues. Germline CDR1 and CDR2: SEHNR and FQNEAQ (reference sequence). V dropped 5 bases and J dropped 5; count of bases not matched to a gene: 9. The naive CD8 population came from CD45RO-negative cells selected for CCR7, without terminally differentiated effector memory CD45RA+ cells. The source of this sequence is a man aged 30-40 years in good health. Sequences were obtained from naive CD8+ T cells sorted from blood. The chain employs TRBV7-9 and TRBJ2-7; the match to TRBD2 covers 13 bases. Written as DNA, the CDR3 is TGTGCCAGCAGCCCTACTAGCGGGAGGGCCCTAGACGAGCAGTACTTC. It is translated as CASSPTSGRALDEQYF.